These T cell receptor beta chains were read from a single sample in a study of cytomegalovirus exposure and HLA in healthy donors. Produced via immunoSEQ multiplex PCR; TCRdb's table is partial and in-frame only. The repertoire has approximately 90,000 clones, under 85% of them found once; the top ten carry roughly 1.9%. The sequenced sample was PBMCs. The receptors shown here come from a boy younger than 18 in good health and CMV-seronegative. Both conserved end residues are part of each CDR3. D genes are given only for firm matches. Clone sizes are given selectively: once, few, many, or a class where the clone is expanded.

d_call: TRBD1; v_call: TRBV7-3; j_call: TRBJ1-5; clone_size: .; cdr3_aa: CASSATGAGQPQHF; cdr3_nt: TGTGCCAGCAGCGCGACAGGGGCGGGACAGCCCCAGCATTTT
d_call: .; v_call: TRBV5-6; j_call: TRBJ2-3; clone_size: .; cdr3_aa: CASSSLGDTQYF; cdr3_nt: TGTGCCAGCAGCTCCCTCGGAGATACGCAGTATTTT
d_call: TRBD1; v_call: TRBV7-9; j_call: TRBJ2-2; clone_size: .; cdr3_aa: CASELLRQGMSGELFF; cdr3_nt: TGTGCCAGCGAGCTTCTCCGACAGGGGATGTCCGGGGAGCTGTTTTTT
d_call: .; v_call: TRBV9; j_call: TRBJ1-5; clone_size: .; cdr3_aa: CASSPVEAVQPQHF; cdr3_nt: TGTGCCAGCAGCCCCGTGGAGGCTGTGCAGCCCCAGCATTTT
d_call: .; v_call: TRBV6-5; j_call: TRBJ2-7; clone_size: .; cdr3_aa: CASSYKGVGGEQYF; cdr3_nt: TGTGCCAGCAGTTACAAAGGGGTAGGGGGCGAGCAGTACTTC
d_call: TRBD2; v_call: TRBV13; j_call: TRBJ2-3; clone_size: .; cdr3_aa: CASSASSGTLDTQYF; cdr3_nt: TGTGCCAGCAGCGCCTCCAGCGGGACCCTAGATACGCAGTATTTT
d_call: .; v_call: TRBV28; j_call: TRBJ1-2; clone_size: .; cdr3_aa: CASSLGELDNYGYTF; cdr3_nt: TGTGCCAGCAGTTTGGGAGAACTGGATAACTATGGCTACACCTTC
d_call: .; v_call: TRBV30; j_call: TRBJ2-7; clone_size: .; cdr3_aa: CAWTRGYEQYF; cdr3_nt: TGTGCCTGGACCAGGGGTTACGAGCAGTACTTC
d_call: TRBD1; v_call: TRBV9; j_call: TRBJ1-2; clone_size: once; cdr3_aa: CASSVGDRMEGYTF; cdr3_nt: TGTGCCAGCAGCGTAGGGGACAGGATGGAAGGCTACACCTTC
d_call: TRBD1; v_call: TRBV15; j_call: TRBJ1-5; clone_size: .; cdr3_aa: CATGDRVNQPQHF; cdr3_nt: TGTGCCACAGGGGACAGGGTGAACCAGCCCCAGCATTTT
d_call: TRBD1; v_call: TRBV7-7; j_call: TRBJ2-1; clone_size: .; cdr3_aa: CASSLAGTGSYNEQFF; cdr3_nt: TGTGCTAGCAGCCTAGCCGGGACAGGGAGCTACAATGAGCAGTTCTTC
d_call: .; v_call: TRBV30; j_call: TRBJ1-3; clone_size: .; cdr3_aa: CAWTGSGNTIYF; cdr3_nt: TGTGCCTGGACAGGCTCTGGAAACACCATATATTTT
d_call: TRBD2; v_call: TRBV7-8; j_call: TRBJ2-7; clone_size: .; cdr3_aa: CASSGLGHYEQYF; cdr3_nt: TGTGCCAGCAGTGGACTAGGACACTACGAGCAGTACTTC
d_call: TRBD1; v_call: TRBV5-1; j_call: TRBJ2-7; clone_size: .; cdr3_aa: CASSVGQGQVYEQYF; cdr3_nt: TGCGCCAGCAGCGTTGGACAGGGCCAAGTGTACGAGCAGTACTTC
d_call: TRBD1; v_call: TRBV4-3; j_call: TRBJ1-5; clone_size: .; cdr3_aa: CASSQGRQGALGQPQHF; cdr3_nt: TGCGCCAGCAGCCAAGGCCGACAGGGGGCCTTGGGTCAGCCCCAGCATTTT
d_call: TRBD2; v_call: TRBV4-1; j_call: TRBJ2-1; clone_size: .; cdr3_aa: CASSPGRTSGYNEQFF; cdr3_nt: TGCGCCAGCAGCCCGGGGAGGACTAGCGGGTACAATGAGCAGTTCTTC
d_call: TRBD2; v_call: TRBV4-1; j_call: TRBJ2-3; clone_size: .; cdr3_aa: CASSQDWRGNPRQYF; cdr3_nt: TGCGCCAGCAGCCAAGATTGGCGGGGGAACCCCAGGCAGTATTTT
d_call: .; v_call: TRBV5-1; j_call: TRBJ1-2; clone_size: few; cdr3_aa: CASSGDIYGYTF; cdr3_nt: TGCGCCAGCAGCGGGGACATCTATGGCTACACCTTC
d_call: .; v_call: TRBV7-6; j_call: TRBJ2-2; clone_size: few; cdr3_aa: CASSLTLGELFF; cdr3_nt: TGTGCCAGCAGTCTGACACTCGGGGAGCTGTTTTTT
d_call: TRBD1; v_call: TRBV4-3; j_call: TRBJ2-7; clone_size: few; cdr3_aa: CASSHSGTGEYEQYF; cdr3_nt: TGCGCCAGCAGCCATTCCGGGACAGGGGAGTACGAGCAGTACTTC
d_call: .; v_call: TRBV5-1; j_call: TRBJ2-1; clone_size: .; cdr3_aa: CASSLGLELTFYNEQFF; cdr3_nt: TGCGCCAGCAGCTTGGGCCTGGAGCTTACCTTTTACAATGAGCAGTTCTTC
d_call: .; v_call: TRBV6-6; j_call: TRBJ1-5; clone_size: .; cdr3_aa: CASLGQNQPQHF; cdr3_nt: TGTGCCAGCCTGGGGCAGAATCAGCCCCAGCATTTT
d_call: TRBD2; v_call: TRBV28; j_call: TRBJ2-5; clone_size: .; cdr3_aa: CASDEASGKETQYF; cdr3_nt: TGTGCCAGCGACGAGGCTAGCGGTAAAGAGACCCAGTACTTC
d_call: .; v_call: TRBV28; j_call: TRBJ1-6; clone_size: .; cdr3_aa: CASSFLDSSSYNSPLHF; cdr3_nt: TGTGCCAGCAGTTTCTTGGACAGCAGCTCCTATAATTCACCCCTCCACTTT
d_call: .; v_call: TRBV14; j_call: TRBJ1-2; clone_size: .; cdr3_aa: CASSQERAKGYTF; cdr3_nt: TGTGCCAGCAGCCAAGAGCGGGCAAAAGGCTACACCTTC
d_call: TRBD2; v_call: TRBV4-3; j_call: TRBJ2-1; clone_size: .; cdr3_aa: CASSQTGLAVSYNEQFF; cdr3_nt: TGCGCCAGCAGCCAAACGGGACTAGCGGTCTCCTACAATGAGCAGTTCTTC
d_call: .; v_call: TRBV7-9; j_call: TRBJ1-1; clone_size: .; cdr3_aa: CASSPRTSRDTEAFF; cdr3_nt: TGTGCCAGCAGCCCTCGAACATCTCGGGACACTGAAGCTTTCTTT
d_call: .; v_call: TRBV5-1; j_call: TRBJ1-3; clone_size: few; cdr3_aa: CASSPVGRTGNTIYF; cdr3_nt: TGCGCCAGCAGCCCCGTAGGGAGAACTGGAAACACCATATATTTT
d_call: .; v_call: TRBV5-1; j_call: TRBJ2-6; clone_size: .; cdr3_aa: CASSLELSGANVLTF; cdr3_nt: TGCGCCAGCAGCTTGGAGCTTTCGGGGGCCAACGTCCTGACTTTC
d_call: .; v_call: TRBV6-6; j_call: TRBJ2-7; clone_size: .; cdr3_aa: CASSYSAGPTYEQYF; cdr3_nt: TGTGCCAGCAGTTACTCGGCGGGGCCAACCTACGAGCAGTACTTC
d_call: TRBD1; v_call: TRBV5-4; j_call: TRBJ1-2; clone_size: .; cdr3_aa: CASTSPSRDRGEGYTF; cdr3_nt: TGTGCCAGCACAAGCCCCAGTCGCGACAGGGGGGAGGGCTACACCTTC
d_call: TRBD1; v_call: TRBV5-6; j_call: TRBJ1-5; clone_size: .; cdr3_aa: CASSARDSYQPQHF; cdr3_nt: TGTGCCAGCAGCGCTCGGGACAGCTATCAGCCCCAGCATTTT
d_call: .; v_call: TRBV4-3; j_call: TRBJ2-6; clone_size: .; cdr3_aa: CASSLTEGTGANVLTF; cdr3_nt: TGCGCCAGCAGTCTCACGGAGGGCACTGGGGCCAACGTCCTGACTTTC
d_call: .; v_call: TRBV5-1; j_call: TRBJ1-2; clone_size: .; cdr3_aa: CASSLVLEGDGYTF; cdr3_nt: TGCGCCAGCAGCTTGGTATTAGAAGGGGATGGCTACACCTTC
d_call: .; v_call: TRBV7-2; j_call: TRBJ2-7; clone_size: .; cdr3_aa: CASSHGSAPYEQYF; cdr3_nt: TGTGCCAGCAGCCACGGGTCAGCTCCCTACGAGCAGTACTTC
d_call: .; v_call: TRBV29-1; j_call: TRBJ1-1; clone_size: .; cdr3_aa: CSVEFRYTEAFF; cdr3_nt: TGCAGCGTTGAATTTCGGTACACTGAAGCTTTCTTT